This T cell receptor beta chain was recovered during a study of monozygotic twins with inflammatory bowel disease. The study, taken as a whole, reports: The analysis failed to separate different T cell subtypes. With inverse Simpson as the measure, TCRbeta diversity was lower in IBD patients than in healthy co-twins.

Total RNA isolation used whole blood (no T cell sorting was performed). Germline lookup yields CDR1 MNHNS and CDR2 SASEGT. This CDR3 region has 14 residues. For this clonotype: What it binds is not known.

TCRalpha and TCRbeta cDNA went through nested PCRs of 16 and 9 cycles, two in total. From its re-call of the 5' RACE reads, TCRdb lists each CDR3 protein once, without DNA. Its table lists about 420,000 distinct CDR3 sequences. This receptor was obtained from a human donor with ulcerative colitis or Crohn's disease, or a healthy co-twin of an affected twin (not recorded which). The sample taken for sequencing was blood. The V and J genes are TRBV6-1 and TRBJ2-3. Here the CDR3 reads CASSVGRSTDTQYF.